Listed here are 23 T cell receptor beta chains from one sample, sequenced in a study of sequential checkpoint blockade in melanoma. This table comes from immunoSEQ multiplex PCR, and its TCRdb copy is limited to in-frame clones, with some not included. Here the sample spans approximately 12,000 clones, about 72% being singletons. This sample's treatment: randomized to nivolumab then ipilimumab (arm A) or the reverse (arm B). The sequencing used CD8+ T cells sorted from blood (inferred from file names), collected from a patient given nivolumab and ipilimumab in sequence. These receptors came from a human patient with melanoma. Some clones in this sample may be carry-over from other donors' samples.

This clone ranks as medium-sized (0.01 to 0.1%). V is TRBV9 and J is TRBJ2-7; D is unresolved. V was pared by 4 bases and J by 2 bases, with 19 bases between. Germline-derived CDR1 and CDR2 are SGDLS and YYNGEE. The CDR3 is 16 amino acids. The CDR3: CASSPLLGSLTYEQYF. CDR3 bases: TGTGCCAGCAGCCCCCTTCTAGGTTCTTTGACCTACGAGCAGTACTTC.

The chain employs TRBV27 and TRBJ2-3; 8 bases map to TRBD2. The V gene end was trimmed by 5 bases and the J gene end by 2 bases; junction bases not matched to a gene: 9. CDR1 is MNHEY, CDR2 SMNVEV, per germline (reference sequence). The CDR3 length is 16 residues. In nucleotides, the CDR3 is TGTGCCAGCAGTGACCCCGGGGGGGAGGTCACAGATACGCAGTATTTT. Encoded protein: CASSDPGGEVTDTQYF.

This clone was seen only once. CDR3 DNA: TGTGCCAGCAGCACCGGACTAGCGGGGGGTGGGCACGAGCAGTACTTC. Residues: CASSTGLAGGGHEQYF. The chain employs TRBV9 and TRBJ2-7; 14 positions match TRBD2. The germline CDR1 and CDR2 sequences are SGDLS and YYNGEE. Unmatched junction bases numbered 8, after V lost 4 bases and J lost 5 bases. The CDR3 is 16 amino acids.

This clone showed up many times. V is TRBV21-1 and J is TRBJ2-5; TRBD2, the table's D call, lacks a check against the DNA. TRBV21-1 is labeled a pseudogene. CDR3 length equals 15 residues. The CDR3 loop reads CASSKSGGGQETQYF. CDR3 nucleotide sequence: TGTGCCAGCAGCAAATCGGGGGGAGGGCAAGAGACCCAGTACTTC.

This rearrangement joins TRBV9 to TRBJ2-5; 10 nucleotides line up with TRBD2. Germline values: CDR1 SGDLS, CDR2 YYNGEE. The CDR3 length is 15 residues. Trimming cost V 6 bases and J 2 bases; bases outside gene matches: 7. CDR3 sequence (DNA): TGTGCCAGCAACCTTAGCGGGGGGCCTCAAGAGACCCAGTACTTC. It encodes CASNLSGGPQETQYF.

The gene calls are TRBV7-9 and TRBJ2-1, with D perhaps matching TRBD2 (5 bases). Trimming stripped 5 bases from V and 6 bases from J, with 14 bases between. Germline V CDR1 and CDR2: SEHNR, FQNEAQ (reference sequence). This CDR3 region has 14 residues. CDR3 coding DNA: TGTGCCAGCAGCCCCGTGCGGGTCCCCAATGAGCAGTTCTTC. It yields the protein CASSPVRVPNEQFF.

The V and J genes are TRBV2 and TRBJ1-2; TRBD1 aligns across 10 bases. CDR1 SNHLY and CDR2 FYNNEI come from the germline V gene. The CDR3 extends over 14 amino acids. V trimming: 5 bases; J trimming: 4 bases; junction bases outside the gene matches: 4. The CDR3 loop is CASSTWDRGYGYTF. Here the CDR3 DNA reads TGTGCCAGCAGTACGTGGGACAGGGGCTATGGCTACACCTTC.

The V gene is TRBV7-8, the J gene TRBJ2-5; 8 nucleotides line up with TRBD2. CDR3 size: 14 residues. Germline loops: CDR1 SGHVS, CDR2 FQNEAQ. V trimming: 6 bases; J trimming: 4 bases; junction bases outside the gene matches: 7. The CDR3 loop reads CASRPTSGRETQYF. CDR3 nucleotide sequence: TGTGCCAGCAGACCAACTAGCGGACGAGAGACCCAGTACTTC.

To note about this clone: Other DNA variants within this sample encode the same CDR3. The V call is TRBV19, the J call TRBJ1-5; tentatively, D is TRBD1 (5 bases). Germline CDR1 LNHDA, CDR2 SQIVND (reference sequence). V was pared by 2 bases and J by 5 bases, with 16 bases between. The CDR3 length is 16 residues. The CDR3 coding sequence is TGTGCCAGTAGTATAATCCCGACAGAGCCCCATCAGCCCCAGCATTTT. Translating it yields CASSIIPTEPHQPQHF.

The chain couples TRBV15 to TRBJ2-7, with 8 bases fitting TRBD1. This CDR3 comprises 15 residues. Germline V gene data show CDR1 as LNHNV and CDR2 as YYDKDF (reference sequence). V shed 2 bases and J 0 bases; nucleotides not matched to a gene: 3. CDR3 DNA: TGTGCCACCAGCAGAAGGGACAGGTACTCCTACGAGCAGTACTTC. Translated: CATSRRDRYSYEQYF.

V and J are TRBV7-6 and TRBJ2-7; 11 nucleotides line up with TRBD1. In germline, CDR1 is SGHVS, CDR2 FNYEAQ. This CDR3 is 15 amino acids long. V shed 4 bases, J shed 2 bases, and the junction held 4 bases outside the gene matches. CDR3 DNA sequence: TGTGCCAGCAGCTCCGGGACAGGGGGACCCTACGAGCAGTACTTC. Translating it yields CASSSGTGGPYEQYF. Together with reference TRBV7-6 and TRBJ2-7, the CDR3 gives the full variable domain: GAGVSQSPRYKVTKRGQDVALRCDPISGHVSLYWYRQALGQGPEFLTYFNYEAQQDKSGLPNDRFSAERPEGSISTLTIQRTEQRDSAMYRCASSSGTGGPYEQYFGPGTRLTVT.

This chain connects TRBV30 to TRBJ1-1; TRBD1 matches 7 bases. The germline V gene has CDR1 GTSNPN and CDR2 SVGIG (reference sequence). The V gene end was trimmed by 7 bases and the J gene end by 0 bases; junction bases not matched to a gene: 2. CDR3 size: 12 residues. The CDR3 protein is CAYDRVNTEAFF. DNA for the CDR3: TGTGCCTATGACAGGGTGAACACTGAAGCTTTCTTT.

The chain carries TRBV9 and TRBJ1-2, with TRBD1 identical over 7 bases. There are 14 residues in the CDR3. Germline V lookup: CDR1 SGDLS, CDR2 YYNGEE. V shed 3 bases and J 6 bases; nucleotides not matched to a gene: 8. The CDR3 protein is CASSAFRDRNGYTF. The CDR3 coding sequence is TGTGCCAGCAGCGCCTTCCGGGACAGAAATGGCTACACCTTC.

The gene calls are TRBV6-5 and TRBJ1-6, with TRBD1 as a possible D gene (5 bases). Germline V gene sequence: CDR1 MNHEY, CDR2 SVGAGI. V gave up 4 bases and J gave up 12 bases, with 22 bases separating them. The CDR3 runs 16 residues. The CDR3 loop is CASSFLSTGGARPLHF. The CDR3 nucleotides read TGTGCCAGCAGTTTCCTTTCAACGGGTGGGGCGAGACCCCTCCACTTT.

The J gene is TRBJ1-4, the V gene TRBV30; perhaps TRBD1 as D (5 bases). This CDR3 is 13 amino acids long. Trimming pared 7 bases from V and 4 bases from J, leaving 13 bases between. The germline V gene encodes CDR1 GTSNPN and CDR2 SVGIG (reference sequence). The CDR3 DNA sequence: TGTGCCTTCAGACAGCGAGATAATGAAAAACTGTTTTTT. Its translation: CAFRQRDNEKLFF.

The chain links TRBV9 to TRBJ2-1, with TRBD2 matching 7 bases. This CDR3 region has 16 residues. V shed 4 bases, J shed 0 bases, and the junction held 7 bases outside the gene matches. Per the germline V gene, CDR1 is SGDLS and CDR2 is YYNGEE. CDR3 loop: CASSPRAGNSYNEQFF. DNA for the CDR3: TGTGCCAGCAGCCCCAGAGCGGGGAACTCCTACAATGAGCAGTTCTTC.

The chain uses TRBV9 and TRBJ2-1, with 10 bases fitting TRBD2. The CDR3 is 18 amino acids. V lost 1 base and J lost 1; bases outside the gene matches: 8. Germline V gene lookup returns CDR1 SGDLS and CDR2 YYNGEE. CDR3 in amino acids: CASSVNRERGGSYNEQFF. The CDR3, as DNA: TGTGCCAGCAGCGTAAACAGAGAGCGGGGGGGGTCCTACAATGAGCAGTTCTTC. Supplemented by reference TRBV9 and TRBJ2-1, the full variable domain reads DSGVTQTPKHLITATGQRVTLRCSPRSGDLSVYWYQQSLDQGLQFLIQYYNGEERAKGNILERFSAQQFPDLHSELNLSSLELGDSALYFCASSVNRERGGSYNEQFFGPGTRLTVL.

The chain links TRBV4-1 to TRBJ1-5; TRBD1 is a possible D gene (5 bases). This CDR3 has 15 residues. CDR1 is MGHRA, CDR2 YSYEKL, per germline. V gave up 2 bases and J gave up 0 bases, with 8 bases separating them. The CDR3 loop is CASSQQGYSNQPQHF. The CDR3 DNA reads as TGCGCCAGCAGCCAACAGGGATATAGCAATCAGCCCCAGCATTTT.

This chain connects TRBV15 to TRBJ2-5, with D possibly being TRBD1 (6 bases). The CDR3 loop spans 16 amino acids. Germline CDR1 reads LNHNV; CDR2 reads YYDKDF (reference sequence). V was trimmed by 4 bases and J by 3 bases, leaving 18 bases between them. CDR3 residues: CATSTTGVGLKETQYF. DNA of the CDR3: TGTGCCACCAGCACGACAGGAGTCGGCCTTAAAGAGACCCAGTACTTC.

This clone came up a few times. One junction end disagrees with the germline gene, perhaps due to a read error. The rearrangement links TRBV7-9 to TRBJ2-5; tentative D call: TRBD1 (6 bases). Per the germline V gene, CDR1 is SEHNR and CDR2 is FQNEAQ (reference sequence). This CDR3 region has 15 residues. The CDR3 loop reads CASSQATGKQETQYF. For the CDR3, the DNA is TGCGCCAGCAGCCAGGCCACAGGGAAACAAGAGACCCAGTACTTC. The variable domain in full, with the rest retrieved from reference TRBV7-9 and TRBJ2-5, is DTGVSQNPRHKITKRGQNVTFRCDPISEHNRLYWYRQTLGQGPEFLTYFQNEAQLEKSRLLSDRFSAERPKGSFSTLEIQRTEQGDSAMYLCASSQATGKQETQYFGPGTRLLVL.

This clone was recorded only once. The V gene is TRBV15, the J gene TRBJ2-1; D may be TRBD1 (6 bases). The V and J ends lost 3 bases and 0 bases respectively, with 9 bases between them. Germline values: CDR1 LNHNV, CDR2 YYDKDF (reference sequence). The CDR3 sequence is 15 residues long. The CDR3, as DNA: TGTGCCACCAGCAGTAGGGGGAGCTCCTACAATGAGCAGTTCTTC. This encodes CATSSRGSSYNEQFF.

Comment on this clone: At one boundary the junction diverges from the germline segment, which might be a read error. The chain employs TRBV4-3 and TRBJ1-2, with TRBD1 as a possible D gene (6 bases). The CDR3 contains 17 residues. Germline CDR1 is LGHNA and CDR2 is YSLEER. The CDR3 nucleotides read TGCGCCAGCAGCCAAAACCCCGGGACAAGCAGCCCCTATGACTACACCTTC. Its protein product is CASSQNPGTSSPYDYTF.

The chain joins TRBV9 to TRBJ2-6, with 7 bases identical to TRBD1. CDR1 and CDR2 (germline): SGDLS, YYNGEE. The junction had 5 bases not matched to a gene; V was cut back by 4 bases and J by 4 bases. The CDR3 contains 15 residues. CDR3 residues: CASSIQGYGANVLTF. CDR3 coding DNA: TGTGCCAGCAGCATACAGGGGTACGGGGCCAACGTCCTGACTTTC. Using reference TRBV9 and TRBJ2-6 for the parts outside the CDR3, the full variable domain is DSGVTQTPKHLITATGQRVTLRCSPRSGDLSVYWYQQSLDQGLQFLIQYYNGEERAKGNILERFSAQQFPDLHSELNLSSLELGDSALYFCASSIQGYGANVLTFGAGSRLTVL.